This TCR beta chain comes out of a study of T cells after yellow fever vaccination. This clonotype was counted a few times. CDR1 and CDR2 from the germline V gene are SEHNR and FQNEAQ (reference sequence). The CDR3 consists of 12 residues. Trimming pared 5 bases from V and 6 bases from J, leaving 10 bases between. Study results and caveats: A small proportion of clonotypes was detected in both the CD4 and CD8 compartments.

A single record per CDR3 protein comes from TCRdb applying MiXCR to the 5' RACE reads. The sample gives around 11,000 distinct CDR3 sequences, around 4.8% of which show up once; roughly 1.6% is in the top ten. This sequence joins TRBV7-9 and TRBJ1-1; D unresolved. The clonotype comes from a man aged 18 to 29 who received the YFV17D yellow fever vaccine. The specimen was PBMCs, either bulk or a sorted T-cell subset (CD4+, CD8+, memory, or dextramer-sorted; not recorded which), collected roughly 15 days after the first yellow fever vaccination. DNA of the CDR3: TGTGCCAGCAGCCACGAGCCGTCTGAAGCTTTCTTT. Its translation is CASSHEPSEAFF.